This T cell receptor (beta chain) stems from a study of CD4 T cells in relation to SARS-CoV-2 and coronaviruses. Study-level information: TCR beta CDR3s were sequenced after roughly ten-day antigen culture of PBMCs. Of the patients, 7 to 9 were male, a few female, two Hispanic.

The protocol was immunoSEQ multiplex PCR, while the TCRdb copy is restricted to in-frame clones and leaves out a portion. Among 25,000 to 35,000 clones listed, around 80% were seen once. Note on this clone: Its target is unknown.

The CDR3 has 15 residues. V was pared by 3 bases and J by 4 bases, with 5 bases of the junction left unmatched. Per germline, CDR1 SGHAT and CDR2 FQNNGV. The material sequenced was memory CD4+ T cells from PBMCs, cultured in vitro. This sequence was found in an adult with COVID-19. The chain has TRBV11-2 and TRBJ2-7, with TRBD1 matching 11 bases. CDR3 sequence (DNA): TGTGCCAGCAGCTTGGGTGGGACAGGGGGATACGAGCAGTACTTC. This gives the protein CASSLGGTGGYEQYF.